This entry describes one T cell receptor (beta chain). Germline V gene lookup returns CDR1 LNHDA and CDR2 SQIVND (reference sequence). Trimming took 7 bases from V and 2 from J; bases not matched to a gene: 11. This CDR3 contains 16 residues. This specimen belongs to a study of blood T cell repertoires in COVID-19. Background on the study: Collection of acute and convalescent COVID-19 samples took place in the United States, Italy and Spain. In each case, the material was cDNA or gDNA derived from T cells, B-cell-depleted T cells, or PBMCs.

Under the authors' procedure: Researchers report that nucleated cell counts were estimated from reference gene primer amplification. Assay: immunoSEQ multiplex PCR; the TCRdb copy retains only in-frame clones and omits some. V, J and clone size were drawn from that table, and D and trimming were deduced from the DNA. The data contain 150,000 or so clones, 80% to 90% of them seen just once; the ten biggest clones take up roughly 7.7%. Sequencing was performed on peripheral blood. This sequence joins TRBV19 and TRBJ2-1; 7 bases map to TRBD2. The sequence was obtained from a man between 35 and 55 years old who had recovered from COVID-19. The chain's CDR3 is CASKSKAGVTYNEQFF. DNA for the CDR3: TGTGCCAGTAAAAGCAAGGCGGGGGTCACCTACAATGAGCAGTTCTTC. Using reference TRBV19 and TRBJ2-1 for the parts outside the CDR3, the full variable domain is DGGITQSPKYLFRKEGQNVTLSCEQNLNHDAMYWYRQDPGQGLRLIYYSQIVNDFQKGDIAEGYSVSREKKESFPLTVTSAQKNPTAFYLCASKSKAGVTYNEQFFGPGTRLTVL.